This T cell receptor (beta chain) was sequenced in a study of cytotoxic CD8 clonotypes in ibrutinib-treated CLL. The study, taken as a whole, reports: Sampling times differed between sustained-remission and progressing patients. Relative to age-matched healthy donors, clonality at baseline was higher, and it tracked circulating CD8+ T-cell counts.

The germline V gene has CDR1 GTSNPN and CDR2 SVGIG (reference sequence). Trimming took off 1 base at V and 7 bases at J, with 11 bases between the two ends. The CDR3 contains 12 residues. Concerning this clone: The antigen is not known.

TCR beta library input comprised roughly 1.9 micrograms of genomic DNA from cryopreserved PBMCs. Sequencing was designed to attain a depth spanning 1 in 200,000 to 1 in 1 million T cells. Profiled with immunoSEQ multiplex PCR; TCRdb holds only in-frame clones, not every one. This sample has around 200,000 clones, with roughly 73% found just once. The chain joins TRBV30 to TRBJ2-7; D might be TRBD1 (5 bases). This receptor was taken from a human donor with chronic lymphocytic leukemia. The sample in question was PBMCs, obtained after 12 months of ibrutinib treatment. The CDR3 bases are TGTGCCTGGAGTGCTTCAGGGCTTGAGCAGTACTTC. Its protein product is CAWSASGLEQYF.